Below are 11 T cell receptor beta chains sequenced from a single sample in a study of cytomegalovirus exposure and HLA in healthy donors. The PCR made use of 60 Vbeta and 13 Jbeta primers. Libraries were prepared by immunoSEQ multiplex PCR; TCRdb keeps only in-frame clonotypes and omits some of them. The repertoire includes 100,000 to 150,000 clones, about 80% of them detected once, and roughly 3% sits in the top ten. What was sequenced was PBMCs. These receptor sequences come from a woman in her forties or fifties in good health and CMV-seronegative.

The V call is TRBV10-3, the J call TRBJ2-4, with TRBD2 matching over 9 bases. Trimming took 4 bases from V and 1 from J; bases not matched to a gene: 11. The CDR3 runs 18 residues. Germline V lookup: CDR1 ENHRY, CDR2 SYGVKD. CDR3 sequence (DNA): TGTGCCATCAGTGCCTTAGCGGGAGCGCTTGGGGCCAAAAACATTCAGTACTTC. Translation: CAISALAGALGAKNIQYF.

The genes are TRBV7-9 and TRBJ2-1; 8 bases are shared with TRBD2. Trimming took 8 bases from V and 2 from J; bases not matched to a gene: 14. The CDR3 contains 17 residues. Germline loops: CDR1 SEHNR, CDR2 FQNEAQ (reference sequence). DNA for the CDR3: TGTGCCAGCCCGTTGGGTCCGGGCGGGAGGACCTACAATGAGCAGTTCTTC. This sequence encodes CASPLGPGGRTYNEQFF.

The chain has TRBV5-8 and TRBJ2-2; no definite D call. The germline V and J ends were trimmed by 7 bases and 7 bases, with 11 bases remaining between them. CDR1 is SGHTS and CDR2 is YDEGEE in the germline V gene. The CDR3 is 12 amino acids. CDR3 loop: CASWRRNGELFF. The CDR3 region has the DNA TGTGCCAGCTGGCGGAGAAACGGGGAGCTGTTTTTT.

V usage is TRBV5-1 and J usage is TRBJ2-7; D might be TRBD1 (7 bases). The CDR3 has 15 amino acids. V lost 4 bases to trimming and J lost 1 base, with 15 bases between them. Germline V gene sequence: CDR1 SGHRS, CDR2 YFSETQ. CDR3 in DNA: TGCGCCAGCAGCCGGACCAGGGGGGAGTCCTACGAGCAGTACTTC. Protein product: CASSRTRGESYEQYF.

The chain employs TRBV29-1 and TRBJ1-2; D possibly corresponds to TRBD1 (5 bases). The germline V gene has CDR1 SQVTM and CDR2 ANQGSEA. This CDR3 spans 11 amino acids. V lost 2 bases and J 7 bases, leaving 8 bases between the germline ends. CDR3 DNA sequence: TGCAGCGTTGAACAGGGATCTGGCTACACCTTC. Its protein is CSVEQGSGYTF. Combining the CDR3 with reference TRBV29-1 and TRBJ1-2 gives the whole variable domain SAVISQKPSRDICQRGTSLTIQCQVDSQVTMMFWYRQQPGQSLTLIATANQGSEATYESGFVIDKFPISRPNLTFSTLTVSNMSPEDSSIYLCSVEQGSGYTFGSGTRLTVV.

The chain employs TRBV5-1 and TRBJ1-5, with a possible D match to TRBD1 (5 bases). The V and J ends lost 0 bases and 7 bases respectively, with 14 bases between them. The germline V gene has CDR1 SGHRS and CDR2 YFSETQ. CDR3 size: 15 residues. CDR3 coding DNA: TGCGCCAGCAGCTTGGGGGTGGGGGAGGGGCAGCCCCAGCATTTT. It codes for CASSLGVGEGQPQHF.

The V gene is TRBV11-3, the J gene TRBJ2-1, with D unresolved. V gave up 1 base and J gave up 7 bases, with 8 bases separating them. This CDR3 has 13 amino acids. Germline lookup yields CDR1 SGHNT and CDR2 YENEEA. The CDR3 bases are TGTGCCAGCAGCTTAGGCCAGGCGAATGAGCAGTTCTTC. It specifies CASSLGQANEQFF.

This clone was seen only once. The V and J genes are TRBV6-5 and TRBJ2-2; 9 bases are a match to TRBD1. V gave up 5 bases and J gave up 2 bases; unmatched junction bases: 3. Germline CDR1 MNHEY, CDR2 SVGAGI. This CDR3 is 15 amino acids long. CDR3 sequence: CASSPTGGNTGELFF. As DNA, the CDR3 is TGTGCCAGCAGTCCAACAGGGGGCAACACCGGGGAGCTGTTTTTT.

The chain recombines TRBV4-1 with TRBJ2-5; D is perhaps TRBD2 (6 bases). Trimming shortened V by 1 base and J by 1 base, and 10 bases separated the two germline ends. Germline assignment: CDR1 MGHRA and CDR2 YSYEKL. CDR3 length: 15 amino acids. This chain's CDR3 is CASSQVLAAQETQYF. The CDR3 DNA reads TGCGCCAGCAGCCAAGTTTTAGCGGCCCAAGAGACCCAGTACTTC.

The chain employs TRBV4-1 and TRBJ2-1; the D gene is possibly TRBD2 (5 bases). Between the trimmed V and J ends, which lost 3 bases and 3 bases, there was a span of 9 bases. In germline, CDR1 is MGHRA, CDR2 YSYEKL. This CDR3 is built from 14 residues. CDR3 sequence reads: CASSHGEYYNEQFF. CDR3 bases: TGCGCCAGCAGCCACGGGGAATACTACAATGAGCAGTTCTTC.

The chain employs TRBV4-2 and TRBJ1-5; TRBD1 agrees at 9 bases. The V gene's germline CDR1 is LGHNA and CDR2 YNFKEQ. V was pared by 0 bases and J by 5 bases, with 5 bases of the junction left unmatched. CDR3 length equals 16 residues. CDR3 sequence (DNA): TGTGCCAGCAGCCAAGACTGGGACAGGGCCTATCAGCCCCAGCATTTT. This encodes CASSQDWDRAYQPQHF.